The rows below give T cell receptor beta chains drawn from one sample of a study of blood T cell repertoires in COVID-19. Sequencing used immunoSEQ multiplex PCR; TCRdb keeps in-frame clones, though not all of them. Among 150,000 to 200,000 clones, around 90% were seen once, and the ten largest hold more than 1.5%. Sequenced sample: peripheral blood. Every receptor here comes from a woman aged 45-59 years with acute or convalescent COVID-19. Each CDR3 is given with its conserved first and last residue. The size field is filled for only some rows; it gives once, few, many or a size class.

clone size,V gene,CDR3 protein
.,TRBV10-1,CASSESLAGGLQETQYF
.,TRBV24-1,CATSDSNGGSGYTF
once,TRBV14,CASSQDHLGTSSSYEQYF
.,TRBV30,CAWTLKGGGGYTF
.,TRBV27,CASSTQRDRGLPGNEKLFF
.,TRBV19,CASSIPDRDGYTF
.,TRBV19,CATRTWESFGTNEKLFF
.,TRBV6-5,CASSYITVNTGELFF
.,TRBV5-1,CASSFTDTYEQYF
.,TRBV19,CASNRPGTGGISGNTIYF
.,TRBV7-6,CASSPPTGGYTF
.,TRBV11-2,CASSLEGGTIDTQYF
.,TRBV10-3,CASNVGTGGRYTF
once,TRBV9,CASTAGGSTDTQYF
.,TRBV4-3,CASSQGRGFLDEQFF
few,TRBV6-5,CASSNGQAFNEKLFF
.,TRBV7-8,CASSFYRGQNTEAFF
.,TRBV30,CAWTGGKGQPQHF
.,TRBV30,CASGQGNQPQHF
once,TRBV7-6,CASSSPGRKGADTQYF
.,TRBV3-1/TRBV3-2,CASSQAGGGQNYGYTF
.,TRBV30,CAWRETGGAKGYTF
once,TRBV7-2,CASSLGLAAYEQYF
once,TRBV18,CASSPRGGAGNTIYF
.,TRBV7-7,CASSLLAGGANEQFF
.,TRBV30,CACGPGELFF
.,TRBV6-5,CASSYGGGTLGYEQFF
.,TRBV30,CAWSPPGYSNQPQHF
.,TRBV5-6,CASTLGGSGIISGTQYF
.,TRBV5-1,CASSPSLGQTYNEQFF
.,TRBV11-3,CASSLQGATIGEAFF
.,TRBV5-1,CASSLGILSSQYF
.,TRBV6-5,CASSYQGPHTEAFF
.,TRBV6-1,CASSEISGEKLFF
.,TRBV30,CAWGGREDQNEQFF
.,TRBV27,CASSLHGTANYGYTF
.,TRBV25-1,CASSPTGGFGYTF
.,TRBV27,CASSWRGMGEKLFF
.,TRBV19,CASSIGDSYGGRNQPQHF
.,TRBV2,CASSNRPGTSGYNEQFF
.,TRBV3-1/TRBV3-2,CASSHLSGEQFF
.,TRBV29-1,CSPVAYNEQFF
.,TRBV7-9,CASSLGTGMNTEAFF
.,TRBV12-3/TRBV12-4,CASSYRVSEAFF
.,TRBV30,CAWIAGTNTGELFF
.,TRBV7-8,CASSLGSGYNEQFF
once,TRBV5-4,CASTKGQDEKLFF
.,TRBV24-1,CATGPNSDTQYF
.,TRBV2,CASRVAGGLVNEQFF